This T cell receptor beta chain was captured in a study of T-cell reconstitution after alpha-beta-depleted transplantation in children. General study findings and limits: Elevated TCRbeta diversity at day 60 was traced, in some patients, to surviving recipient T cells and thymic progenitors. Reports say that about two months after transplant, the alpha-beta T cells came out of several hundred graft clones that had expanded.

The TCRbeta library incorporated unique molecular identifiers. TCRdb reprocessed the PCR reads with MiXCR, giving one entry per CDR3 protein. Of 500,000 to 650,000 distinct CDR3 sequences detected, over 9.5% appear once; the ten largest clones hold 12% to 15%. Germline V gene data show CDR1 as DFQATT and CDR2 as SNEGSKA (reference sequence). Trimming took off 1 base at V and 4 bases at J, with 8 bases between the two ends. The CDR3 is 13 amino acids. Details on this clonotype: Antigen specificity is unknown.

The chain is built from TRBV20-1 and TRBJ1-5; a possible D gene is TRBD1 (5 bases). The source of this sequence is a female patient aged 2-15 years who had a stem cell transplant for aplastic anemia, so the T cells may come from the graft donor. The sample here was PBMCs, mostly from graft donor cells, taken 180 days after TCRalphabeta/CD19-depleted stem cell transplant. The CDR3 protein is CSARVGPNQPQHF. The CDR3 DNA reads as TGCAGTGCTAGAGTGGGGCCAAATCAGCCCCAGCATTTT.